This is a list of T cell receptor beta chains from one sample in a study of vaccination effects on CD4 cells after COVID-19. The repertoire was sequenced with immunoSEQ multiplex PCR; TCRdb's copy has only in-frame clones and lacks some. This sample has around 41,000 clones; around 76% occur once, and the top ten carry about a tenth. Their cognate antigens are unknown. The material was CD4+ T cells from PBMCs cultured with SARS-CoV-2 spike peptides, obtained before COVID-19 vaccination. The receptors derive from a human donor who received a COVID-19 vaccine. Both conserved end residues are part of each CDR3.

j_gene: TRBJ2-3; v_gene: TRBV10-1; CDR3aa: CASNQDRGLTQYF
j_gene: TRBJ1-1; v_gene: TRBV7-3; CDR3aa: CASSFGTGATEAFF
j_gene: TRBJ1-5; v_gene: TRBV4-1; CDR3aa: CASSLERNQPQHF
j_gene: TRBJ1-1; v_gene: TRBV10-3; CDR3aa: CAISVGRGDTEAFF
j_gene: TRBJ1-3; v_gene: TRBV5-5; CDR3aa: CASSLDGVVLGGNTIYF
j_gene: TRBJ1-2; v_gene: TRBV5-1; CDR3aa: CASSSDRGRSGYTF
j_gene: TRBJ1-4; v_gene: TRBV19; CDR3aa: CASSSLGTAIATNEKLFF
j_gene: TRBJ1-1; v_gene: TRBV7-2; CDR3aa: CASSSQGVGTEAFF
j_gene: TRBJ1-2; v_gene: TRBV2; CDR3aa: CASIWDRADYGYTF
j_gene: TRBJ2-1; v_gene: TRBV12-5; CDR3aa: CASALDYNEQFF
j_gene: TRBJ2-5; v_gene: TRBV24-1; CDR3aa: CATSDFTQETQYF
j_gene: TRBJ1-2; v_gene: TRBV14; CDR3aa: CASSPGHYYGYTF
j_gene: TRBJ1-4; v_gene: TRBV28; CDR3aa: CASSLQGLNEKLFF
j_gene: TRBJ2-3; v_gene: TRBV28; CDR3aa: CASSSRGGTDTQYF
j_gene: TRBJ2-5; v_gene: TRBV2; CDR3aa: CASSEGTSGGSETQYF
j_gene: TRBJ1-1; v_gene: TRBV7-2; CDR3aa: CASSLVRRDAEAFF
j_gene: TRBJ1-2; v_gene: TRBV14; CDR3aa: CASSQNRDRGRLDGYTF
j_gene: TRBJ1-2; v_gene: TRBV5-1; CDR3aa: CASSVGSSSDGYTF
j_gene: TRBJ2-3; v_gene: TRBV6-2/TRBV6-3; CDR3aa: CASSYWASGGSASTDTQYF
j_gene: TRBJ2-5; v_gene: TRBV29-1; CDR3aa: CSVRTPQETQYF
j_gene: TRBJ2-5; v_gene: TRBV11-3; CDR3aa: CASSHGGETQYF
j_gene: TRBJ1-1; v_gene: TRBV7-9; CDR3aa: CASSLEDTEAFF
j_gene: TRBJ2-3; v_gene: TRBV7-2; CDR3aa: CASSNWVDRADTQYF
j_gene: TRBJ1-4; v_gene: TRBV24-1; CDR3aa: CATSDGADPGELFF
j_gene: TRBJ2-2; v_gene: TRBV6-5; CDR3aa: CASSRLQGELFF
j_gene: TRBJ2-3; v_gene: TRBV24-1; CDR3aa: CATSDPRPADTQYF
j_gene: TRBJ2-2; v_gene: TRBV5-1; CDR3aa: CASSPGPSVGELFF
j_gene: TRBJ1-1; v_gene: TRBV28; CDR3aa: CASSSWGPGISTEAFF
j_gene: TRBJ1-5; v_gene: TRBV7-8; CDR3aa: CASSGGLLGLQPQHF
j_gene: TRBJ1-1; v_gene: TRBV5-6; CDR3aa: CASSLEVRPNTEAFF
j_gene: TRBJ1-1; v_gene: TRBV7-2; CDR3aa: CASSRTGEEAFF
j_gene: TRBJ1-5; v_gene: TRBV30; CDR3aa: CAWSVGGLLGGQPQHF
j_gene: TRBJ1-4; v_gene: TRBV3-1/TRBV3-2; CDR3aa: CASSQMVGEKLFF
j_gene: TRBJ2-3; v_gene: TRBV29-1; CDR3aa: CSAQEDTQYF
j_gene: TRBJ1-3; v_gene: TRBV29-1; CDR3aa: CSVEQGFSGNTIYF
j_gene: TRBJ1-2; v_gene: TRBV7-9; CDR3aa: CASSLAQTVNYGYTF
j_gene: TRBJ1-6; v_gene: TRBV27; CDR3aa: CASSLPPYSSNSPLHF
j_gene: TRBJ1-6; v_gene: TRBV5-1; CDR3aa: CASSLASTGAGDNSPLHF
j_gene: TRBJ2-5; v_gene: TRBV19; CDR3aa: CASSAREGETQYF
j_gene: TRBJ1-6; v_gene: TRBV5-6; CDR3aa: CASRWRSNSPLHF
j_gene: TRBJ2-2; v_gene: TRBV27; CDR3aa: CASSPRVGLHYTGELFF
j_gene: TRBJ1-1; v_gene: TRBV29-1; CDR3aa: CSVAGQGTEAFF
j_gene: TRBJ1-2; v_gene: TRBV30; CDR3aa: CAWSVLTGTGGYTF
j_gene: TRBJ2-1; v_gene: TRBV5-4; CDR3aa: CASSLLLAGGNEQFF
j_gene: TRBJ1-6; v_gene: TRBV7-8; CDR3aa: CASSLTMLWGTGGSPLHF
j_gene: TRBJ2-5; v_gene: TRBV7-2; CDR3aa: CASSFLGFQETQYF
j_gene: TRBJ2-5; v_gene: TRBV3-1/TRBV3-2; CDR3aa: CASSQIRRETQYF
j_gene: TRBJ2-1; v_gene: TRBV9; CDR3aa: CASSLTGYNEQFF